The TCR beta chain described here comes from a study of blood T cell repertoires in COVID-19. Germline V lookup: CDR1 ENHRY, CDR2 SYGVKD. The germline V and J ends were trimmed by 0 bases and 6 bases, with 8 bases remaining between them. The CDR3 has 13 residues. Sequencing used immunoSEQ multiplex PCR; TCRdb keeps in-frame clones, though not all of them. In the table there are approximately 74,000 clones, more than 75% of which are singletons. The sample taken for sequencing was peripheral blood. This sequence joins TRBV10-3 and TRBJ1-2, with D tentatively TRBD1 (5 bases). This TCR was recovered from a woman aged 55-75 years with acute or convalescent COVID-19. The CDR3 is CAISESGPDGYTF. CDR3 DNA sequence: TGTGCCATCAGTGAGTCGGGGCCGGATGGCTACACCTTC.